The clone carrying this T cell receptor beta chain has only a few counts. Its antigen is not identified. CDR3 length: 15 amino acids. J was trimmed by 10 bases and V by 6 bases; bases with no gene match: 8. Germline V gene sequence: CDR1 MNHEY, CDR2 SVGAGI. This sample was taken from a study of T-cell memory formation after mild COVID-19. Across the whole study: In these data, TCR clusters were largely donor specific.

Overall study findings and caveats: The appearance of some responding clones in pre-infection memory suggested that cross-reactive memory joined. While clones contracting from day 15 to 85 were balanced between CD4 and CD8, later expanders leaned CD4+. Chiefly within CM and EM were the contracting CD4+ clones; CD8+ ones were within EMRA.

TCRdb re-called the 5' RACE reads with MiXCR, one entry per CDR3 protein. The sample has 400,000 or so distinct CDR3 sequences, under 25% seen once. This clonotype was sampled from an adult woman who had mild COVID-19 (a few samples of this study predate the infection). Cell type and time point are not known. The sequencing sample was made of PBMCs or a T cell subset sorted from them (not recorded which). This sequence joins TRBV6-5 and TRBJ2-1, with 14 bases aligning to TRBD2. CDR3 DNA sequence: TGTGCCAGCAGCACAGGGACTAGCGGGGGTCGGGAGCAGTTCTTC. Residues: CASSTGTSGGREQFF.